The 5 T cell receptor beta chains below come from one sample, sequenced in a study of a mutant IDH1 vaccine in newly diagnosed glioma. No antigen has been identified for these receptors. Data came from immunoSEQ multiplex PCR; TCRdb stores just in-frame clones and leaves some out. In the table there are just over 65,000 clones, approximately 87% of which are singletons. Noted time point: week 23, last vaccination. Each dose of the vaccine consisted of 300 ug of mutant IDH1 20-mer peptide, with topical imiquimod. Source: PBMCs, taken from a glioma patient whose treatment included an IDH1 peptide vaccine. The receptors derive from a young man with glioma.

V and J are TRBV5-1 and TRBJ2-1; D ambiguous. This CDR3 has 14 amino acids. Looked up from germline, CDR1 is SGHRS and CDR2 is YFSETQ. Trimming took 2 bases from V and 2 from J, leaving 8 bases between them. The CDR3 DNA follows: TGCGCCAGCAGCTTCGAGAAGACCTACAATGAGCAGTTCTTC. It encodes CASSFEKTYNEQFF.

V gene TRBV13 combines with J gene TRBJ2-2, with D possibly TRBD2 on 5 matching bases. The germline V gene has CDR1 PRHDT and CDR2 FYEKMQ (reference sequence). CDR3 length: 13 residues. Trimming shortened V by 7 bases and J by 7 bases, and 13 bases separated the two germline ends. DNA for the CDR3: TGTGCCAGCATCTCCCCCGAGGGCGGGGAGCTGTTTTTT. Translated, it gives CASISPEGGELFF.

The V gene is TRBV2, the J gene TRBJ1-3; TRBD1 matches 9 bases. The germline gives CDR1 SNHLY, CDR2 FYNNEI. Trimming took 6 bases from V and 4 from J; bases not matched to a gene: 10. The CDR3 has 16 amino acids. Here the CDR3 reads CASSDGWDRAGNTIYF. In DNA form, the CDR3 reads TGTGCCAGCAGCGACGGTTGGGACAGGGCCGGAAACACCATATATTTT.

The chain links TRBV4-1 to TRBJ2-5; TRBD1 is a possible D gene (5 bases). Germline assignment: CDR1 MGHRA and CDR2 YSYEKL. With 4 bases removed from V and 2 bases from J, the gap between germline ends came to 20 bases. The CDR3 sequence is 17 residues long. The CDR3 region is CASSPYSLRQKQETQYF. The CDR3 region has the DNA TGCGCCAGCAGCCCCTATTCACTTAGACAGAAGCAAGAGACCCAGTACTTC.

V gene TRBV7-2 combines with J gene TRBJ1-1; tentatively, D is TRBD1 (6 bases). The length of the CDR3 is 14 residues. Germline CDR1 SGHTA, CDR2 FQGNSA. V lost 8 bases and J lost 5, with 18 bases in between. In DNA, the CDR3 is TGTGCCAGCGCCTCACAGGGAAGGCGGACTGAAGCTTTCTTT. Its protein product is CASASQGRRTEAFF.